This TCR beta chain is drawn from a study of T cells after posttransplantation cyclophosphamide. Whole-study results and caveats: Tissue-infiltrating T cells from skin or gut overlapped little with blood T cells.

Data came from immunoSEQ multiplex PCR; TCRdb stores just in-frame clones and leaves some out. The sample yields roughly 49,000 clones, without any singletons. Germline V gene lookup returns CDR1 MDHEN and CDR2 SYDVKM. CDR3 length: 15 amino acids. V lost 5 bases, J lost 0 bases, and 13 bases lay in between. This clone was seen repeatedly, ten times or more. Its antigen remains unknown. The V gene is TRBV28, the J gene TRBJ1-1; a weak D match, TRBD1 (5 bases). This receptor was obtained from a man aged 35-49 years in good health, CMV-negative, and a related stem cell transplant donor. The sequencing input was PBMCs. The CDR3 DNA reads TGTGCCAGCAGTAAACAGCGGGGACTGAACACTGAAGCTTTCTTT. It codes for CASSKQRGLNTEAFF.